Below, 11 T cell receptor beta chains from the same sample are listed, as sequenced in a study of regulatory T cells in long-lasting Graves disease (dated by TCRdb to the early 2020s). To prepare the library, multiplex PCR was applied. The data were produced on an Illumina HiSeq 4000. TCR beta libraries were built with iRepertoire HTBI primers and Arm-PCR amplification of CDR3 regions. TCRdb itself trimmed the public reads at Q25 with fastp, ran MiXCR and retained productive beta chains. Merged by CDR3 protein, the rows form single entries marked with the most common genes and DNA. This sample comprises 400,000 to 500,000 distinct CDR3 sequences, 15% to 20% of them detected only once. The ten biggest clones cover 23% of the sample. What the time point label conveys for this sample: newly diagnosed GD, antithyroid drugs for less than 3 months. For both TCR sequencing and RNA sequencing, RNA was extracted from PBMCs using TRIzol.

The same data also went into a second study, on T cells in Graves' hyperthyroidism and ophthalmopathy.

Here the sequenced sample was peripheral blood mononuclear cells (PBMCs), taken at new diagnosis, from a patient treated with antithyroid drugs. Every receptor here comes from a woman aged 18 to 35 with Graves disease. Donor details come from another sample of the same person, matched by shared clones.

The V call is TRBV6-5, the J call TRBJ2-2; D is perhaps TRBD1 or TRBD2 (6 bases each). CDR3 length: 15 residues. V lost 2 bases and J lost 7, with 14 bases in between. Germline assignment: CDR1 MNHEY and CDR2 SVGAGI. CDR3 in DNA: TGTGCCAGCAGTTACCGGCGGGACAATGTCGGGGAGCTGTTTTTT. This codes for CASSYRRDNVGELFF.

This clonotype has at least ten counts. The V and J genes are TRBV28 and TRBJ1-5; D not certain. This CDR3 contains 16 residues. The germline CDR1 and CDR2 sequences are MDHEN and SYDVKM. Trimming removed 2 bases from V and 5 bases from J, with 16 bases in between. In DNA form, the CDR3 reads TGTGCCAGCAGTTTACACCTCGGAGGTGGTTATCAGCCCCAGCATTTT. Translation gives CASSLHLGGGYQPQHF.

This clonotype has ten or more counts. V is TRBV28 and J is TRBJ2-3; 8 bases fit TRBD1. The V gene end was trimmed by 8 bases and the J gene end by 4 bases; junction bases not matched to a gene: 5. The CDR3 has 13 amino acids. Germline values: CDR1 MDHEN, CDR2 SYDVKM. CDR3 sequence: CASLAGGADTQYF. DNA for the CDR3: TGTGCCAGCCTGGCAGGGGGCGCAGATACGCAGTATTTT.

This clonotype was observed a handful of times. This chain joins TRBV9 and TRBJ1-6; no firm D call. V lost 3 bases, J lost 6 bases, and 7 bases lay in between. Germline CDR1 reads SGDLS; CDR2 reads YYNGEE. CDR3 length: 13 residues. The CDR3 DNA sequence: TGTGCCAGCAGCGCAGACGGTAATTCACCCCTCCACTTT. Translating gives CASSADGNSPLHF.

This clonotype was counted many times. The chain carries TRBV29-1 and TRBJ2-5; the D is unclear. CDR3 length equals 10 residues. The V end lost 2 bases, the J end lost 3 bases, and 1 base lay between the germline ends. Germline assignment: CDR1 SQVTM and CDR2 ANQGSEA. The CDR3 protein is CSVEKETQYF. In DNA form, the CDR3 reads TGCAGCGTTGAAAAAGAGACCCAGTACTTC.

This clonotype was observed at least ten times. CDR3 in amino acids: CSATGGAGSEAFF. CDR3 coding DNA: TGCAGTGCTACAGGGGGCGCAGGCTCTGAAGCTTTCTTT. The V call is TRBV20-1, the J call TRBJ1-1; 8 bases match TRBD1. V lost 4 bases and J lost 6; bases outside the gene matches: 7. This CDR3 contains 13 residues. From germline, CDR1 is DFQATT and CDR2 SNEGSKA (reference sequence).

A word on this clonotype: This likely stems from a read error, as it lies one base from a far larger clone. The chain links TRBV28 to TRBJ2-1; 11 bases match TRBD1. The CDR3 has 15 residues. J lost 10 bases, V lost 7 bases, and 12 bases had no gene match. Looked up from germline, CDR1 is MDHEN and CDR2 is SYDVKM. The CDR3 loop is CASTNAGTGGYEQFF. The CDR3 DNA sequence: TGTGCCAGCACCAACGCCGGGACAGGGGGTTACGAGCAGTTCTTC.

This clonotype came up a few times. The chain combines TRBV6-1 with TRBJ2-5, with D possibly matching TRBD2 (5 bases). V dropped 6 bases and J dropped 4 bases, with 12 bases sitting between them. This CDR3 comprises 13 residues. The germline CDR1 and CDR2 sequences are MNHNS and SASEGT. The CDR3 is CASSTRGIETQYF. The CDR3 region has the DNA TGTGCCAGCAGCACGCGAGGGATAGAGACCCAGTACTTC.

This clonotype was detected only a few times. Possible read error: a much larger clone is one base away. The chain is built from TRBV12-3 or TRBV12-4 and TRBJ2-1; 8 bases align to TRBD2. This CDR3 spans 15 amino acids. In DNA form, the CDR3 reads TGTGCCAGCAGTTTCATTAGCGGGACGAAAAATGGGCAGTTCTTC. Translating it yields CASSFISGTKNGQFF.

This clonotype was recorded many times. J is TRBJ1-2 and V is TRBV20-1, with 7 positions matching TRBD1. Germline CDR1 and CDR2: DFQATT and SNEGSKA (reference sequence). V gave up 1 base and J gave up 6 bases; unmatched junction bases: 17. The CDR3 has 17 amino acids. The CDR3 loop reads CSARVSSGQVAENGYTF. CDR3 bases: TGCAGTGCTAGAGTTTCTTCCGGACAGGTGGCAGAGAATGGCTACACCTTC.

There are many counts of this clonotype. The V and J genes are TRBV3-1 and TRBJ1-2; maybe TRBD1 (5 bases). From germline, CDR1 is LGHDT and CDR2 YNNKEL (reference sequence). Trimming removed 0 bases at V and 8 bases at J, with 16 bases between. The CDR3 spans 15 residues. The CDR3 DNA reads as TGTGCCAGCAGCCAAGAAGGTCTCGGGGCGTCAGGCTACACCTTC. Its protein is CASSQEGLGASGYTF.